This T cell receptor beta chain was found in a study of CD8 T cells in ankylosing spondylitis. The study's findings and limits: In ankylosing spondylitis blood, a motif of seven to nine highly homologous TCR beta variants appeared characteristic.

A single record per CDR3 protein comes from TCRdb applying MiXCR to the 5' RACE reads. The sample has over 700,000 distinct CDR3 sequences, 15% to 20% seen once. As to this clonotype: Its antigen is as yet unknown.

Sequencing input: blood, either unsorted or a sorted T cell fraction (not recorded which). The sequence was collected from a male donor with ankylosing spondylitis.

The CDR3 DNA sequence: TGCAGTGCTAGTCTACTAGCGGGAGTAGGGGCCAATGTTGAGCAGTTCTTC. It specifies CSASLLAGVGANVEQFF. This chain joins TRBV20-1 and TRBJ2-1; 11 bases are shared with TRBD2. CDR3 length: 17 amino acids. J was trimmed by 9 bases and V by 3 bases; bases with no gene match: 16. The germline V gene has CDR1 DFQATT and CDR2 SNEGSKA (reference sequence).